The rows below give T cell receptor beta chains drawn from one sample of a study of blood T cell repertoires in COVID-19. Clones were sequenced by immunoSEQ multiplex PCR, and TCRdb holds only the in-frame ones, with some missing. The data show roughly 250,000 clones, with roughly 80% seen just once and about a sixth held by the top ten. The material sequenced was peripheral blood. These receptors originate from a person aged 70 to 79 with COVID-19, enrolled during active disease. Each CDR3 is given with its conserved first and last residue. D genes are given only for firm matches.

D	V	J	DNA	CDR3
TRBD1	TRBV29-1	TRBJ2-3	TGCAGCGTTGTGAAGGGGGCGAGGACAGATACGCAGTATTTT	CSVVKGARTDTQYF
NA	TRBV5-4	TRBJ1-2	TGTGCCAGCAGCTTGTCAGTAGGGACATCCTATGGCTACACCTTC	CASSLSVGTSYGYTF
NA	TRBV12-3/TRBV12-4	TRBJ1-1	TGTGCCAGCAGTTACAGCCTTGAAGCTTTCTTT	CASSYSLEAFF
NA	TRBV5-1	TRBJ2-1	TGCGCCAGCAGCTTGTCGGGGGACCTCTACAATGAGCAGTTCTTC	CASSLSGDLYNEQFF
NA	TRBV7-9	TRBJ1-2	TGTGCCAGTCCGGGGGGCACATATGGCTACACCTTC	CASPGGTYGYTF
NA	TRBV2	TRBJ1-1	TGTGCCAGCATAGGGGTCTTAAACACTGAAGCTTTCTTT	CASIGVLNTEAFF
NA	TRBV14	TRBJ1-2	TGTGCCAGCAGCCAAGATTTCCGAGGTGGCTACACCTTC	CASSQDFRGGYTF
TRBD2	TRBV9	TRBJ2-5	TGTGCCAGCAGCCTTGGGACTAGCGGGAGGGTGTGGACCCAGTACTTC	CASSLGTSGRVWTQYF
NA	TRBV7-3	TRBJ1-6	TGTGCCAGCAGCTTACTACAGGATTCACCCCTCCACTTT	CASSLLQDSPLHF
NA	TRBV14	TRBJ2-7	TGTGCCAGCAGCCAAGACCCAAAGGAGGTGTACGAGCAGTACTTC	CASSQDPKEVYEQYF
TRBD1	TRBV28	TRBJ1-4	TGTGCCAGCAGTTTAGTAGGGACAGGGAATGAAAAACTGTTTTTT	CASSLVGTGNEKLFF